This T cell receptor beta chain was sequenced during a study of blood T cell repertoires in COVID-19. Profiling relied on immunoSEQ multiplex PCR, and the TCRdb table lists in-frame clones only, not all of them. The table lists fewer than 70,000 clones, about 85% of them singletons. The CDR3 sequence is 14 residues long. Trimming at V came to 6 bases and at J to 3 bases, leaving 5 bases not matched to a gene. Germline-derived CDR1 and CDR2 are MDHEN and SYDVKM. The V call is TRBV28, the J call TRBJ1-5; 7 positions agree with TRBD1. Sequenced: peripheral blood. This receptor was taken from a man of 80 years or more with acute or convalescent COVID-19. This CDR3 reads CASSQGGTNQPQHF. The CDR3, as DNA: TGTGCCAGCAGCCAGGGGGGCACCAATCAGCCCCAGCATTTT.